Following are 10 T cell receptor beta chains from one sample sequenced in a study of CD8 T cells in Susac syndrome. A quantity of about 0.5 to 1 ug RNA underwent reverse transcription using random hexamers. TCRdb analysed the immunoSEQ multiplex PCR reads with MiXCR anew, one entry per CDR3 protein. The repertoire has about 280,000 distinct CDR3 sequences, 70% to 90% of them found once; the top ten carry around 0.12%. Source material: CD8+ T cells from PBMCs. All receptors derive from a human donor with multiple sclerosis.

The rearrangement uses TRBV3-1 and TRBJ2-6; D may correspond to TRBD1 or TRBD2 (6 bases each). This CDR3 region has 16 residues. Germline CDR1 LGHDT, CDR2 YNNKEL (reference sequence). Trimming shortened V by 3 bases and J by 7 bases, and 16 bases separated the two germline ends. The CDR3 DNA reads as TGTGCCAGCAGCCAGGTGTGGAGGGGGGTAGCCAACGTCCTGACTTTC. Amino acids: CASSQVWRGVANVLTF. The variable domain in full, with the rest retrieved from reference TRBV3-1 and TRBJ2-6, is DTAVSQTPKYLVTQMGNDKSIKCEQNLGHDTMYWYKQDSKKFLKIMFSYNNKELIINETVPNRFSPKSPDKAHLNLHINSLELGDSAVYFCASSQVWRGVANVLTFGAGSRLTVL.

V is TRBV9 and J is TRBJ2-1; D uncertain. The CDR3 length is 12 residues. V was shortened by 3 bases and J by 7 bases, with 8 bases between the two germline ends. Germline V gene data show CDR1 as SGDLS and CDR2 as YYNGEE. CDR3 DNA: TGTGCCAGCAGCGAGTCCCCGAATGAGCAGTTCTTC. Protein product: CASSESPNEQFF.

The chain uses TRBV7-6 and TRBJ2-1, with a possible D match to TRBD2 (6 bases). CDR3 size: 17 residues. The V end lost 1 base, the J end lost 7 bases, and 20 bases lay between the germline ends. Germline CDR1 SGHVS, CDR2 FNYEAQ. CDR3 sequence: CASSLGSGVMLGNEQFF. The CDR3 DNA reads TGTGCCAGCAGCTTAGGTAGCGGCGTTATGTTGGGGAATGAGCAGTTCTTC.

The CDR3 region is CAISSPGPNTEAFF. In DNA, the CDR3 is TGTGCCATCAGTTCCCCGGGCCCTAACACTGAAGCTTTCTTT. The V and J genes are TRBV10-3 and TRBJ1-1; the D is unclear. Germline V lookup: CDR1 ENHRY, CDR2 SYGVKD. Deletions cut 5 bases from V and 2 bases from J, with 12 bases between. This CDR3 contains 14 residues.

This CDR3 is CASSLITNEQFF. CDR3 DNA sequence: TGTGCCAGCAGCTTAATAACAAATGAGCAGTTCTTC. J is TRBJ2-1 and V is TRBV7-6; D call uncertain. The CDR3 extends over 12 amino acids. Trimming took off 2 bases at V and 7 bases at J, with 6 bases between the two ends. Germline V gene lookup returns CDR1 SGHVS and CDR2 FNYEAQ. Drawing the rest from reference TRBV7-6 and TRBJ2-1, the complete variable domain is GAGVSQSPRYKVTKRGQDVALRCDPISGHVSLYWYRQALGQGPEFLTYFNYEAQQDKSGLPNDRFSAERPEGSISTLTIQRTEQRDSAMYRCASSLITNEQFFGPGTRLTVL.

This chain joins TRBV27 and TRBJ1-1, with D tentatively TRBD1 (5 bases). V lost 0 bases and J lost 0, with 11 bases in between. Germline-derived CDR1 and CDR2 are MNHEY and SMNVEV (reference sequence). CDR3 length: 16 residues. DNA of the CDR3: TGTGCCAGCAGTTTATCTCCGGTGGGGGTGAACACTGAAGCTTTCTTT. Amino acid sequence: CASSLSPVGVNTEAFF.

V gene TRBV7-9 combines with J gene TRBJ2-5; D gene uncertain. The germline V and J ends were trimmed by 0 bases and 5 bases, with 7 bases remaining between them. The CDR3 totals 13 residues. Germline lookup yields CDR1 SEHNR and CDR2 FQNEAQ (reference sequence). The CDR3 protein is CASSLARLETQYF. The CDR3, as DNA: TGTGCCAGCAGCTTAGCCCGCCTGGAGACCCAGTACTTC.

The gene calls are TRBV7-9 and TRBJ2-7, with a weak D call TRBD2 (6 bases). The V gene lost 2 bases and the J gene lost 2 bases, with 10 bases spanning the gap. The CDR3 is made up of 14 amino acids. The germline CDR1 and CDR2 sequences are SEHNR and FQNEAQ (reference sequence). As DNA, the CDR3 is TGTGCCAGCAGCTTACTAGCGACCCCCTACGAGCAGTACTTC. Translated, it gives CASSLLATPYEQYF.

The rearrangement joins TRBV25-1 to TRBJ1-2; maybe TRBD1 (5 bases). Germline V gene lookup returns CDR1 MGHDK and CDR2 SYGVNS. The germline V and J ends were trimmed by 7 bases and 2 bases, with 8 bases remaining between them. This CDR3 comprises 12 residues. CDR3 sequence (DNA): TGTGCCAGCACGGAGGGGAACTATGGCTACACCTTC. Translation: CASTEGNYGYTF.

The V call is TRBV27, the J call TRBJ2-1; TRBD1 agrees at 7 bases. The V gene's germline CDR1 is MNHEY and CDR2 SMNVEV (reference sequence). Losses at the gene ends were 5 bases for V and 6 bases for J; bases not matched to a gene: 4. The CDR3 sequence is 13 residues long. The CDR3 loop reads CASSARGSNEQFF. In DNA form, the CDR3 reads TGTGCCAGCAGTGCCAGGGGGTCCAATGAGCAGTTCTTC.